The rows below give T cell receptor beta chains drawn from one sample of a study of cytomegalovirus exposure and HLA in healthy donors. Profiled with immunoSEQ multiplex PCR; TCRdb holds only in-frame clones, not every one. The profile shows 60,000 to 70,000 clones, around 77% of them singletons. The sequencing sample was made of PBMCs. The source is a woman in her twenties or thirties in good health and CMV-seronegative. Both conserved end residues are part of each CDR3. A D gene is named only where the DNA matches it firmly. A clone size is listed for some rows: how often the clone was seen (once, few, many), or a class if it is expanded.

j_gene: TRBJ1-1
abundance: NA
d_gene: TRBD1
v_gene: TRBV5-1
CDR3nt: TGCGCCAGCAGCTCCGGACAGGGGGCGGCTTTCTTT
CDR3aa: CASSSGQGAAFF

j_gene: TRBJ2-3
abundance: NA
d_gene: TRBD1
v_gene: TRBV2
CDR3nt: TGTGCCAGCAGTGAAGGGGGCTCGACAGGGATCCGCGGGACGCAGTATTTT
CDR3aa: CASSEGGSTGIRGTQYF

j_gene: TRBJ1-2
abundance: NA
d_gene: TRBD1
v_gene: TRBV6-6
CDR3nt: TGTGCCAGCAGCCGAGGACAGGATCGGACGTATGGCTACACCTTC
CDR3aa: CASSRGQDRTYGYTF

j_gene: TRBJ2-3
abundance: NA
d_gene: TRBD1
v_gene: TRBV2
CDR3nt: TGTGCCAGCCGACAGGGCCTCGTGGGTACGCAGTATTTT
CDR3aa: CASRQGLVGTQYF

j_gene: TRBJ2-5
abundance: few
d_gene: TRBD2
v_gene: TRBV11-3
CDR3nt: TGTGCCAGCAGTCAAGGACTAGCGGGACAAGAGACCCAGTACTTC
CDR3aa: CASSQGLAGQETQYF

j_gene: TRBJ1-2
abundance: once
d_gene: NA
v_gene: TRBV7-2
CDR3nt: TGTGCCAGCAGCCCGGACAGAAAGCATGGCTACACCTTC
CDR3aa: CASSPDRKHGYTF

j_gene: TRBJ1-1
abundance: few
d_gene: NA
v_gene: TRBV7-7
CDR3nt: TGTGCTAGCAGTCAATTTCCGGGGGGAAACACTGAAGCTTTCTTT
CDR3aa: CASSQFPGGNTEAFF

j_gene: TRBJ1-1
abundance: NA
d_gene: NA
v_gene: TRBV7-9
CDR3nt: TGTGCCAGCAGCTGGGACTTAAACACTGAAGCTTTCTTT
CDR3aa: CASSWDLNTEAFF

j_gene: TRBJ2-7
abundance: NA
d_gene: TRBD2
v_gene: TRBV4-3
CDR3nt: TGCGCCAGCAGCCAAAAATTCTCCCGGGGGACTAGCGGGAGAGTATACGAGCAGTACTTC
CDR3aa: CASSQKFSRGTSGRVYEQYF

j_gene: TRBJ1-4
abundance: NA
d_gene: NA
v_gene: TRBV15
CDR3nt: TGTGCCACCAGCAGAGATCTTTCCGGGTTTAGAGAAAAACTGTTTTTT
CDR3aa: CATSRDLSGFREKLFF

j_gene: TRBJ1-4
abundance: NA
d_gene: NA
v_gene: TRBV30
CDR3nt: TGTGCCTGGAGTCCACAGCCTAATGAAAAGCTGTTTTTT
CDR3aa: CAWSPQPNEKLFF

j_gene: TRBJ1-1
abundance: NA
d_gene: NA
v_gene: TRBV11-3
CDR3nt: TGTGCCAGCAGCCCGGCGGGGGGGGAAGCTTTCTTT
CDR3aa: CASSPAGGEAFF

j_gene: TRBJ1-1
abundance: once
d_gene: TRBD1
v_gene: TRBV15
CDR3nt: TGTGCCACCAGCAGAGAGGGACAGGGGGCTTTTGAAGCTTTCTTT
CDR3aa: CATSREGQGAFEAFF

j_gene: TRBJ1-1
abundance: few
d_gene: NA
v_gene: TRBV6-5
CDR3nt: TGTGCCAGCAGTTGGGGGGGGGATGTGGACACTGAAGCTTTCTTT
CDR3aa: CASSWGGDVDTEAFF

j_gene: TRBJ2-7
abundance: few
d_gene: NA
v_gene: TRBV6-1
CDR3nt: TGTGCCAGCACCGACCGGCGGGAAGCCTACGAGCAGTACTTC
CDR3aa: CASTDRREAYEQYF

j_gene: TRBJ2-1
abundance: NA
d_gene: NA
v_gene: TRBV5-4
CDR3nt: TGTGCCAGCAGCTTGCAGGCTGGCCCCGTCGGCGACAATGAGCAGTTCTTC
CDR3aa: CASSLQAGPVGDNEQFF

j_gene: TRBJ2-2
abundance: NA
d_gene: TRBD1
v_gene: TRBV5-4
CDR3nt: TGTGCCAGCAGCTACCTAGACAGGGGCAACACCGGGGAGCTGTTTTTT
CDR3aa: CASSYLDRGNTGELFF

j_gene: TRBJ1-5
abundance: NA
d_gene: NA
v_gene: TRBV6-6
CDR3nt: TGTGCCAGCAGCTTCACAAGTTATAGCAATCAGCCCCAGCATTTT
CDR3aa: CASSFTSYSNQPQHF

j_gene: TRBJ2-7
abundance: NA
d_gene: TRBD2
v_gene: TRBV29-1
CDR3nt: TGCAGCGTCTCCGGGACTAGCGGTTCCTACGAGCAGTACTTC
CDR3aa: CSVSGTSGSYEQYF

j_gene: TRBJ1-1
abundance: NA
d_gene: TRBD1
v_gene: TRBV5-8
CDR3nt: TGTGCCACCAACAGGGGGAACACTGAAGCTTTCTTT
CDR3aa: CATNRGNTEAFF

j_gene: TRBJ2-3
abundance: NA
d_gene: NA
v_gene: TRBV7-9
CDR3nt: TGTGCCAGCAGCTCTACAGGAGTACCTAGCACAGATACGCAGTATTTT
CDR3aa: CASSSTGVPSTDTQYF

j_gene: TRBJ1-3
abundance: NA
d_gene: TRBD1
v_gene: TRBV2
CDR3nt: TGTGCCAGCAGTCCGACAGGGGTTTCAGATGGAAACACCATATATTTT
CDR3aa: CASSPTGVSDGNTIYF

j_gene: TRBJ1-2
abundance: NA
d_gene: TRBD1
v_gene: TRBV6-6
CDR3nt: TGTGCCAGCAGTTACTGGGAACAGGGGGAAGGTGGCTACACCTTC
CDR3aa: CASSYWEQGEGGYTF

j_gene: TRBJ2-7
abundance: NA
d_gene: TRBD2
v_gene: TRBV2
CDR3nt: TGTGCCAGCGGGAGACTAGCGGGTTCCTACGAGCAGTACTTC
CDR3aa: CASGRLAGSYEQYF

j_gene: TRBJ2-3
abundance: few
d_gene: TRBD2
v_gene: TRBV18
CDR3nt: TGTGCCAGCTCCAAGACTAGCGGGAAAACAGATACGCAGTATTTT
CDR3aa: CASSKTSGKTDTQYF

j_gene: TRBJ1-5
abundance: NA
d_gene: NA
v_gene: TRBV28
CDR3nt: TGTGCCAGCAGTCCAACCTACGCTCAGCCCCAGCATTTT
CDR3aa: CASSPTYAQPQHF

j_gene: TRBJ1-5
abundance: NA
d_gene: TRBD1
v_gene: TRBV6-1
CDR3nt: TGTGCCAGCAGTGGGACAGGGGCATCTTATCAGCCCCAGCATTTT
CDR3aa: CASSGTGASYQPQHF

j_gene: TRBJ2-7
abundance: NA
d_gene: TRBD2
v_gene: TRBV7-8
CDR3nt: TGTGCCAGCAGCTTAGGGCTAGCGGGGGGGCTTTACGAGCAGTACTTC
CDR3aa: CASSLGLAGGLYEQYF

j_gene: TRBJ2-7
abundance: few
d_gene: TRBD2
v_gene: TRBV6-5
CDR3nt: TGTGCCAGCAGTCCTCAGGACGGCGGGAGCCACGAGCAGTACTTC
CDR3aa: CASSPQDGGSHEQYF

j_gene: TRBJ1-4
abundance: NA
d_gene: NA
v_gene: TRBV29-1
CDR3nt: TGCAGCGTTGAATCTAATACTGAAAAACTGTTTTTT
CDR3aa: CSVESNTEKLFF

j_gene: TRBJ2-3
abundance: NA
d_gene: NA
v_gene: TRBV4-1
CDR3nt: TGCGCCAGCAGCCAGGGAGACGGGGGGCGGGATACGCAGTATTTT
CDR3aa: CASSQGDGGRDTQYF

j_gene: TRBJ2-3
abundance: few
d_gene: TRBD1
v_gene: TRBV30
CDR3nt: TGTGCCTGGAGATACAGGGGATCCACAGATACGCAGTATTTT
CDR3aa: CAWRYRGSTDTQYF

j_gene: TRBJ1-5
abundance: NA
d_gene: TRBD1
v_gene: TRBV5-1
CDR3nt: TGCGCCACCAAAGAGGACAGGCCGGGGGGGAATCAGCCCCAGCATTTT
CDR3aa: CATKEDRPGGNQPQHF

j_gene: TRBJ1-2
abundance: NA
d_gene: NA
v_gene: TRBV28
CDR3nt: TGTGCCAGCAGTTTGGGGACTTCGGGGGGGAGCCTCTATGGCTACACCTTC
CDR3aa: CASSLGTSGGSLYGYTF

j_gene: TRBJ1-1
abundance: NA
d_gene: TRBD1
v_gene: TRBV7-9
CDR3nt: TGTGCCAGCAGCCCGAGACAGGGACCGAACACTGAAGCTTTCTTT
CDR3aa: CASSPRQGPNTEAFF

j_gene: TRBJ1-4
abundance: few
d_gene: NA
v_gene: TRBV28
CDR3nt: TGTGCCAGCAGCCAGGGAAGTCGGATGCAAAAACTGTTTTTT
CDR3aa: CASSQGSRMQKLFF

j_gene: TRBJ2-2
abundance: NA
d_gene: NA
v_gene: TRBV9
CDR3nt: TGTGCCAGCAGCGTAGCTGGCGGCACCCCGAACACCGGGGAGCTGTTTTTT
CDR3aa: CASSVAGGTPNTGELFF

j_gene: TRBJ2-7
abundance: few
d_gene: NA
v_gene: TRBV7-8
CDR3nt: TGTGCCAGCGTTCGGGACTCTTCTGGGTACGAGCAGTACTTC
CDR3aa: CASVRDSSGYEQYF

j_gene: TRBJ1-5
abundance: NA
d_gene: TRBD1
v_gene: TRBV5-6
CDR3nt: TGTGCCAGCAGCCGGACAGGGGGTCAGCCCCAGCATTTT
CDR3aa: CASSRTGGQPQHF

j_gene: TRBJ1-1
abundance: NA
d_gene: NA
v_gene: TRBV10-3
CDR3nt: TGTGCCATCAGTAATAGGGAGAAGATCGAGGCTTTCTTT
CDR3aa: CAISNREKIEAFF

j_gene: TRBJ2-7
abundance: few
d_gene: NA
v_gene: TRBV28
CDR3nt: TGTGCCAGTATCCGAGGCTTTGACTCCTACGAGCAGTACTTC
CDR3aa: CASIRGFDSYEQYF

j_gene: TRBJ2-7
abundance: NA
d_gene: NA
v_gene: TRBV18
CDR3nt: TGTGCCAGCTCAACACACCGGGACACCTACGAGCAGTACTTC
CDR3aa: CASSTHRDTYEQYF

j_gene: TRBJ1-6
abundance: NA
d_gene: NA
v_gene: TRBV11-2
CDR3nt: TGTGCCAGCAGCTCCCTCCCGGGAGGGAATTCACCCCTCCACTTT
CDR3aa: CASSSLPGGNSPLHF

j_gene: TRBJ1-4
abundance: NA
d_gene: TRBD1
v_gene: TRBV11-2
CDR3nt: TGTGCCAGCAGCACCCGGACAGGGGAGGTTGGAAAACTGTTTTTT
CDR3aa: CASSTRTGEVGKLFF

j_gene: TRBJ1-2
abundance: NA
d_gene: NA
v_gene: TRBV30
CDR3nt: TGTGCCTGGAGTGTACTAGGACTAGAAGGGTATGGCTACACCTTC
CDR3aa: CAWSVLGLEGYGYTF

j_gene: TRBJ2-3
abundance: NA
d_gene: TRBD2
v_gene: TRBV10-3
CDR3nt: TGTGCCATCAGTGCTGAGGGGACTAAAGTAGATACGCAGTATTTT
CDR3aa: CAISAEGTKVDTQYF

j_gene: TRBJ2-2
abundance: NA
d_gene: TRBD2
v_gene: TRBV7-7
CDR3nt: TGTGCCAGCAGCCCAAGGACTAGCGGGAACACCGGGGAGCTGTTTTTT
CDR3aa: CASSPRTSGNTGELFF

j_gene: TRBJ2-1
abundance: NA
d_gene: NA
v_gene: TRBV5-4
CDR3nt: TGTGCCAGCAGCCTGGTAGGGGGGGGCCGATCCTACAATGAGCAGTTCTTC
CDR3aa: CASSLVGGGRSYNEQFF

j_gene: TRBJ2-4
abundance: NA
d_gene: NA
v_gene: TRBV4-3
CDR3nt: TGCGCCAGCAGCCAAGAGCCCGGTTTAGCCAAAAACATTCAGTACTTC
CDR3aa: CASSQEPGLAKNIQYF

j_gene: TRBJ1-5
abundance: NA
d_gene: NA
v_gene: TRBV4-1
CDR3nt: TGCGCCAGCAGCCAAGGAGCAGGGAGCAATCAGCCCCAGCATTTT
CDR3aa: CASSQGAGSNQPQHF

j_gene: TRBJ2-7
abundance: NA
d_gene: NA
v_gene: TRBV6-5
CDR3nt: TGTGCCAGCAGACTAGGAAGCGAGCAGTACTTC
CDR3aa: CASRLGSEQYF

j_gene: TRBJ2-2
abundance: NA
d_gene: NA
v_gene: TRBV6-5
CDR3nt: TGTGCCAGCAGTTACTCGACAGGTACCGGGGAGCTGTTTTTT
CDR3aa: CASSYSTGTGELFF

j_gene: TRBJ2-3
abundance: few
d_gene: NA
v_gene: TRBV11-2
CDR3nt: TGTGCCAGCAGCCCATTAAGGCAACAGGCGGATCCAGATACGCAGTATTTT
CDR3aa: CASSPLRQQADPDTQYF

j_gene: TRBJ2-5
abundance: NA
d_gene: TRBD2
v_gene: TRBV7-8
CDR3nt: TGTGCCAGCAGCGTAACCCAACTAGCGGGAGGGGAGACCCAGTACTTC
CDR3aa: CASSVTQLAGGETQYF

j_gene: TRBJ1-5
abundance: NA
d_gene: NA
v_gene: TRBV6-5
CDR3nt: TGTGCCAGCAGTTACTCCGGGGGGAATCAGCCCCAGCATTTT
CDR3aa: CASSYSGGNQPQHF

j_gene: TRBJ1-1
abundance: NA
d_gene: NA
v_gene: TRBV11-3
CDR3nt: TGTGCCAGCAGCCTACTGGGAGCTAGTGAAGCTTTCTTT
CDR3aa: CASSLLGASEAFF

j_gene: TRBJ2-1
abundance: NA
d_gene: TRBD1
v_gene: TRBV2
CDR3nt: TGTGCCAGCAGTGCCGAGACAGGGAAACACAATGAGCAGTTCTTC
CDR3aa: CASSAETGKHNEQFF

j_gene: TRBJ1-6
abundance: NA
d_gene: NA
v_gene: TRBV28
CDR3nt: TGTGCCAGCACCCCCCAGGCCAATAATTCACCCCTCCACTTT
CDR3aa: CASTPQANNSPLHF

j_gene: TRBJ2-7
abundance: NA
d_gene: NA
v_gene: TRBV4-1
CDR3nt: TGCGCCAGCAGCCGCGGACAGACCTACGAGCAGTACTTC
CDR3aa: CASSRGQTYEQYF

j_gene: TRBJ1-2
abundance: NA
d_gene: TRBD1
v_gene: TRBV5-1
CDR3nt: TGCGCCAGCAGCATCGGACAGGGGAATGGCTACACCTTC
CDR3aa: CASSIGQGNGYTF